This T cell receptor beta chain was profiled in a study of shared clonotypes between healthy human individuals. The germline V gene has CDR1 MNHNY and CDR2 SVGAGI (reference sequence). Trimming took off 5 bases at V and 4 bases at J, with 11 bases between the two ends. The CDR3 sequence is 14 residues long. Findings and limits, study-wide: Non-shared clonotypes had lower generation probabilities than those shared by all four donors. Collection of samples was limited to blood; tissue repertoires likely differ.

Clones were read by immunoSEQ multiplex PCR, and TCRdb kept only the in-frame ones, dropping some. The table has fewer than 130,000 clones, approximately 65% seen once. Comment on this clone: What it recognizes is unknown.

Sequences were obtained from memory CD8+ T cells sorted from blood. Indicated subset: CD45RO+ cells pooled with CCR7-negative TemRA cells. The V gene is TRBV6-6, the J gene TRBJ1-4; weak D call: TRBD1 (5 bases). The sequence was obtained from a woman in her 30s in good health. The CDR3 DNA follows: TGTGCCAGCAGTAGGGGCGCCGGTAATGAAAAACTGTTTTTT. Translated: CASSRGAGNEKLFF.